Listed below are T cell receptor beta chains from one sample, sequenced in a study of shared clonotypes between healthy human individuals. TCRdb's table, derived via immunoSEQ multiplex PCR, lists solely in-frame clones and lacks some. The repertoire holds around 500,000 clones, 75% to 85% seen once, with about 13% in the top ten. Input material: PBMCs. These receptors were obtained from a woman in her 40s in good health. Some clones in this sample may be carry-over from other donors' samples. The CDR3 runs from the conserved cysteine through the conserved F or W. A D gene is named only where the DNA matches it firmly. Expanded clones are given a class, and other clones once, few, many or no size at all.

V gene	D gene	J gene	CDR3 length	clone size	CDR3 protein	CDR3 DNA
TRBV27	NA	TRBJ2-2	14	NA	CASRLAVNTGELFF	TGTGCCAGCAGACTAGCAGTTAACACCGGGGAGCTGTTTTTT
TRBV19	TRBD1	TRBJ2-7	15	NA	CASSISGQGPYEQYF	TGTGCCAGTAGTATATCGGGACAGGGTCCCTACGAGCAGTACTTC
TRBV4-1	NA	TRBJ1-2	15	NA	CASSQGLASPYGYTF	TGCGCCAGCAGCCAAGGTTTGGCCAGCCCCTATGGCTACACCTTC
TRBV4-1	NA	TRBJ2-2	14	NA	CASSVRERTGELFF	TGCGCCAGCAGCGTTAGGGAACGCACCGGGGAGCTGTTTTTT
TRBV28	NA	TRBJ1-2	17	NA	CASSSIGAGQANYGYTF	TGTGCCAGCAGCTCTATTGGGGCAGGCCAAGCTAACTATGGCTACACCTTC
TRBV18	TRBD2	TRBJ2-3	16	NA	CASSPVLAGGTDTQYF	TGTGCCAGCTCACCTGTACTAGCGGGAGGCACAGATACGCAGTATTTT
TRBV5-4	NA	TRBJ2-1	13	NA	CASSLNLYNEQFF	TGTGCCAGCAGCTTGAACTTGTACAATGAGCAGTTCTTC
TRBV11-2	NA	TRBJ2-5	11	NA	CASSYEETQYF	TGTGCCAGCAGCTACGAAGAGACCCAGTACTTC
TRBV6-5	NA	TRBJ2-3	12	NA	CASSFGTDTQYF	TGTGCCAGCAGTTTTGGCACAGATACGCAGTATTTT
TRBV30	NA	TRBJ1-2	14	NA	CAWSVLGGPYGYTF	TGTGCCTGGAGTGTACTTGGGGGGCCCTATGGCTACACCTTC
TRBV2	TRBD1	TRBJ1-2	13	NA	CASRWTGGYGYTF	TGTGCCAGCAGATGGACAGGGGGCTATGGCTACACCTTC
TRBV11-1	TRBD1	TRBJ2-5	14	few	CASRNRGLGETQYF	TGTGCCAGCAGAAACAGGGGGCTGGGGGAGACCCAGTACTTC
TRBV5-1	TRBD2	TRBJ2-1	13	NA	CASSPTSGDEQFF	TGCGCCAGCAGCCCCACTAGCGGGGACGAGCAGTTCTTC
TRBV14	TRBD2	TRBJ2-2	16	NA	CASSPRLAGAGGELFF	TGTGCCAGCAGCCCTAGACTAGCGGGAGCCGGCGGGGAGCTGTTTTTT
TRBV4-3	NA	TRBJ2-2	14	NA	CASSQPQGGGELFF	TGCGCCAGCAGCCAACCACAGGGTGGCGGGGAGCTGTTTTTT
TRBV28	TRBD1	TRBJ2-7	15	NA	CASRPPGQGIDEQYF	TGTGCCAGCAGACCCCCGGGACAGGGAATCGACGAGCAGTACTTC
TRBV7-2	TRBD1	TRBJ2-2	15	few	CASSLRTGSTGELFF	TGTGCCAGCAGCTTAAGGACAGGGTCCACCGGGGAGCTGTTTTTT
TRBV18	NA	TRBJ1-1	14	NA	CASSPEGGNTEAFF	TGTGCCAGCTCACCAGAGGGAGGGAACACTGAAGCTTTCTTT
TRBV5-6	NA	TRBJ1-5	16	NA	CASSFYSRGSNQPQHF	TGTGCCAGCAGCTTTTACTCGAGGGGAAGCAATCAGCCCCAGCATTTT
TRBV6-5	NA	TRBJ2-4	15	NA	CASSPGGHRINIQYF	TGTGCCAGCAGCCCCGGGGGACACCGGATAAACATTCAGTACTTC
TRBV19	NA	TRBJ2-7	17	NA	CANTASPGTHRPYEQYF	TGTGCCAATACCGCTTCCCCCGGGACCCACCGCCCCTACGAGCAGTACTTC
TRBV27	NA	TRBJ2-7	12	many	CASSRQGLEQYF	TGTGCCAGCAGTCGGCAGGGACTTGAGCAGTACTTC
TRBV20-1	NA	TRBJ2-4	10	NA	CSALLNIQYF	TGCAGTGCTTTGCTAAACATTCAGTACTTC
TRBV30	NA	TRBJ2-7	13	NA	CAWSRGDLYEQYF	TGTGCCTGGAGTCGAGGGGACCTCTACGAGCAGTACTTC
TRBV9	NA	TRBJ1-1	13	NA	CASSLGGGTEAFF	TGTGCCAGCAGCCTCGGCGGGGGCACTGAAGCTTTCTTT
TRBV27	NA	TRBJ1-1	13	few	CASSLRWGEGAFF	TGTGCCAGCAGTTTACGGTGGGGAGAGGGAGCTTTCTTT
TRBV5-1	TRBD2	TRBJ2-5	14	NA	CASKGVGRSETQYF	TGCGCCAGCAAAGGGGTCGGGAGGAGCGAGACCCAGTACTTC
TRBV7-3	NA	TRBJ2-7	16	NA	CASSLTPGNFPYEQYF	TGTGCCAGCAGCTTAACGCCAGGAAATTTCCCCTACGAGCAGTACTTC
TRBV7-2	NA	TRBJ2-2	14	NA	CASSLEGVAGELFF	TGTGCCAGCAGCTTGGAGGGAGTCGCCGGGGAGCTGTTTTTT
TRBV7-3	NA	TRBJ2-2	12	few	CASSLSSGELFF	TGTGCCAGCAGCTTATCATCCGGGGAGCTGTTTTTT
TRBV6-5	TRBD1	TRBJ1-5	13	NA	CASSYTGGQPQHF	TGTGCCAGCAGTTACACAGGGGGACAGCCCCAGCATTTT
TRBV4-3	NA	TRBJ2-5	16	NA	CASSQDPGQGKETQYF	TGCGCCAGCAGCCAAGATCCAGGACAAGGAAAAGAGACCCAGTACTTC
TRBV28	TRBD2	TRBJ2-7	14	NA	CASSRTRNLDEQYF	TGTGCCAGCAGCCGGACTAGGAATCTCGACGAGCAGTACTTC
TRBV19	NA	TRBJ2-7	13	NA	CASSRSLSYEQYF	TGTGCCAGTAGTCGCAGTCTTTCCTACGAGCAGTACTTC
TRBV18	TRBD2	TRBJ2-7	20	NA	CASSPTASPGLAGVSYEQYF	TGTGCCAGCTCACCCACCGCATCCCCAGGGCTAGCGGGAGTGTCCTACGAGCAGTACTTC
TRBV14	NA	TRBJ2-7	15	once	CASSQVRGALLEQYF	TGTGCCAGCAGCCAAGTAAGGGGGGCCCTCCTCGAGCAGTACTTC
TRBV28	NA	TRBJ1-5	14	NA	CASSSGTYNQPQHF	TGTGCCAGCAGTTCCGGGACATACAATCAGCCCCAGCATTTT
TRBV6-5	TRBD1	TRBJ1-1	16	NA	CASSYRQGGVWTEAFF	TGTGCCAGCAGTTACCGACAGGGCGGTGTGTGGACTGAAGCTTTCTTT
TRBV28	NA	TRBJ1-2	12	NA	CASQGANYGYTF	TGTGCCAGCCAGGGAGCTAACTATGGCTACACCTTC
TRBV7-9	NA	TRBJ2-1	17	NA	CASSLGRFGSSYNEQFF	TGTGCCAGCAGCTTAGGACGGTTCGGGAGCTCCTACAATGAGCAGTTCTTC
TRBV19	NA	TRBJ1-1	14	few	CASRRIELNTEAFF	TGTGCCAGTAGAAGGATCGAATTGAACACTGAAGCTTTCTTT
TRBV6-4	TRBD2	TRBJ2-3	15	many	CASSDLAGGPDTQYF	TGTGCCAGCAGTGACTTAGCGGGAGGGCCTGATACGCAGTATTTT
TRBV4-1	TRBD2	TRBJ2-1	16	NA	CASSQDTTSVRNEQFF	TGCGCCAGCAGCCAAGATACAACTAGCGTACGGAATGAGCAGTTCTTC
TRBV19	NA	TRBJ1-5	14	NA	CASSPPGQSQPQHF	TGTGCCAGTAGTCCACCGGGACAAAGTCAGCCCCAGCATTTT
TRBV19	NA	TRBJ1-5	15	NA	CASQTAQAPDQPQHF	TGTGCCAGTCAGACAGCCCAAGCGCCGGATCAGCCCCAGCATTTT
TRBV5-1	NA	TRBJ2-3	16	NA	CASSSGQYLSTDTQYF	TGCGCCAGCAGCAGCGGACAGTACCTAAGCACAGATACGCAGTATTTT
TRBV5-1	TRBD1	TRBJ2-7	12	NA	CASSLEQGWQYF	TGCGCCAGCAGCTTGGAACAGGGGTGGCAGTACTTC
TRBV7-3	NA	TRBJ2-1	13	NA	CASSSPLGNEQFF	TGTGCCAGCAGCTCCCCCCTGGGCAATGAGCAGTTCTTC
TRBV28	NA	TRBJ1-5	14	NA	CASSSPSGNQPQHF	TGTGCCAGCAGCTCCCCTTCGGGCAATCAGCCCCAGCATTTT
TRBV4-1	NA	TRBJ2-1	12	NA	CASSQVMDEQFF	TGCGCCAGCAGCCAGGTAATGGATGAGCAGTTCTTC
TRBV30	NA	TRBJ1-5	14	NA	CAWSGGAGVQPQHF	TGTGCCTGGAGTGGAGGGGCAGGGGTTCAGCCCCAGCATTTT